Each of the 22 T cell receptor beta chains below was sequenced from the same sample in a study of CD8+ T cells in alopecia areata. RNA was isolated and reverse transcribed to cDNA, the sequencing template. Clones were sequenced by immunoSEQ multiplex PCR, and TCRdb holds only the in-frame ones, with some missing. Of 98,000 or so clones in the sample, around 59% were seen once. Specimen: CD8+ T cells sorted from blood. The receptors originated from a human donor in good health.

The V call is TRBV13, the J call TRBJ1-1; D remains ambiguous. The CDR3 consists of 16 residues. V gave up 0 bases and J gave up 3 bases, with 14 bases separating them. CDR1 and CDR2 from the germline V gene are PRHDT and FYEKMQ (reference sequence). This CDR3 is CASSLGLGSGYTEAFF. CDR3 in DNA: TGTGCCAGCAGCTTAGGCTTGGGCAGCGGATACACTGAAGCTTTCTTT.

Comment on this clone: The identical CDR3 is also encoded by other nucleotide sequences in the sample. The CDR3 loop is CASSPGGANTEAFF. The CDR3, as DNA: TGCGCCAGCAGCCCAGGGGGGGCGAACACTGAAGCTTTCTTT. V is TRBV5-1 and J is TRBJ1-1; 7 bases line up with TRBD1. The CDR3 consists of 14 residues. CDR1 is SGHRS and CDR2 is YFSETQ in the germline V gene. With 4 bases clipped from V and 1 base from J, the junction kept 4 bases outside the gene matches.

The chain links TRBV15 to TRBJ2-5; D not certain. The germline CDR1 and CDR2 sequences are LNHNV and YYDKDF (reference sequence). The CDR3 has 16 residues. V lost 1 base and J 0 bases, leaving 12 bases between the germline ends. The CDR3 bases are TGTGCCACCAGCAGAGTAGCTTATGGATACCAAGAGACCCAGTACTTC. It specifies CATSRVAYGYQETQYF.

This sequence joins TRBV5-4 and TRBJ2-2, with 7 bases matching TRBD1. This CDR3 region has 16 residues. The J segment lost 3 bases and the V segment lost 0 bases, leaving 5 bases of the junction unmatched. Per germline, CDR1 SGHNT and CDR2 YYREEE (reference sequence). The CDR3, as DNA: TGTGCCAGCAGCTTGGGGTCAAGGGGGCACACCGGGGAGCTGTTTTTT. This encodes CASSLGSRGHTGELFF.

The chain carries TRBV6-5 and TRBJ2-3, with D tentatively TRBD1 or TRBD2 (6 bases each). The V end was cut by 2 bases, the J end by 6 bases, with 15 bases between. This CDR3 contains 15 residues. The germline gives CDR1 MNHEY, CDR2 SVGAGI. This CDR3 reads CASSYAPGAPDTQYF. CDR3 nucleotides: TGTGCCAGCAGTTACGCCCCGGGGGCACCCGATACGCAGTATTTT.

This clone appeared a single time. The V gene is TRBV19, the J gene TRBJ2-2; possibly TRBD2 for D (6 bases). This CDR3 is built from 15 residues. The germline V gene encodes CDR1 LNHDA and CDR2 SQIVND (reference sequence). Trimming took off 1 base at V and 4 bases at J, with 10 bases between the two ends. The CDR3 here is CASSIAAGPTGELFF. The CDR3 DNA follows: TGTGCCAGTAGTATAGCTGCGGGACCCACCGGGGAGCTGTTTTTT. The full variable domain, with the rest looked up from reference TRBV19 and TRBJ2-2, is DGGITQSPKYLFRKEGQNVTLSCEQNLNHDAMYWYRQDPGQGLRLIYYSQIVNDFQKGDIAEGYSVSREKKESFPLTVTSAQKNPTAFYLCASSIAAGPTGELFFGEGSRLTVL.

This clone has a single count. The gene calls are TRBV9 and TRBJ2-3; no clear D gene. Germline CDR1 is SGDLS and CDR2 is YYNGEE. The CDR3 loop spans 15 amino acids. Trimming took 0 bases from V and 2 from J, leaving 10 bases between them. In DNA, the CDR3 is TGTGCCAGCAGCGTAGGAAAAAGCTACACAGATACGCAGTATTTT. It encodes CASSVGKSYTDTQYF.

V usage is TRBV29-1 and J usage is TRBJ1-2, with 7 bases aligning to TRBD1. Per the germline V gene, CDR1 is SQVTM and CDR2 is ANQGSEA. The CDR3 consists of 12 residues. V shed 3 bases, J shed 4 bases, and the junction held 2 bases outside the gene matches. The CDR3 spells CSVEKGAYGYTF. In nucleotides, the CDR3 is TGCAGCGTTGAGAAGGGGGCCTATGGCTACACCTTC.

This clone was seen more than once but under ten times. This chain uses TRBV4-2 with TRBJ1-1, with 10 bases lining up with TRBD1. With 2 bases clipped from V and 10 bases from J, the junction kept 4 bases outside the gene matches. Per germline, CDR1 LGHNA and CDR2 YNFKEQ. This CDR3 has 13 residues. CDR3 sequence reads: CASSQLDRGLAFF. CDR3 DNA sequence: TGTGCCAGCAGCCAACTTGACAGGGGGCTAGCTTTCTTT.

V gene TRBV28 combines with J gene TRBJ2-7; D is possibly TRBD1 (6 bases). CDR3 length: 12 amino acids. Germline V gene lookup returns CDR1 MDHEN and CDR2 SYDVKM. V shed 5 bases and J shed 4 bases, with 9 bases lying between them. The CDR3 coding sequence is TGTGCCAGCAGTCCCGGACAGTACGAGCAGTACTTC. As protein: CASSPGQYEQYF. The whole variable domain, filled in from reference TRBV28 and TRBJ2-7, reads DVKVTQSSRYLVKRTGEKVFLECVQDMDHENMFWYRQDPGLGLRLIYFSYDVKMKEKGDIPEGYSVSREKKERFSLILESASTNQTSMYLCASSPGQYEQYFGPGTRLTVT.

The J gene is TRBJ2-2, the V gene TRBV7-6, with 8 bases matching TRBD1. This CDR3 contains 14 residues. V was clipped by 8 bases and J by 4 bases; unmatched bases: 6. The germline CDR1 and CDR2 sequences are SGHVS and FNYEAQ. CDR3 region: CASRRQGATGELFF. The CDR3 bases are TGTGCCAGCCGCCGGCAGGGGGCCACCGGGGAGCTGTTTTTT.

This clone was counted a few times. The chain links TRBV7-9 to TRBJ2-7, with D unclear. Germline V lookup: CDR1 SEHNR, CDR2 FQNEAQ (reference sequence). Trimming took off 1 base at V and 6 bases at J, with 7 bases between the two ends. CDR3 size: 12 residues. CDR3 coding DNA: TGTGCCAGCAGCTTAGACCCGGCCGAGCAGTACTTC. This gives the protein CASSLDPAEQYF.

The count of this clone is one. The CDR3 sequence is CASSTGTGTNTGELFF. The CDR3, as DNA: TGTGCCAGCAGCACCGGGACAGGGACGAACACCGGGGAGCTGTTTTTT. The gene calls are TRBV9 and TRBJ2-2; 9 nucleotides line up with TRBD1. CDR1 is SGDLS, CDR2 YYNGEE, per germline. With 4 bases clipped from V and 0 bases from J, the junction kept 4 bases outside the gene matches. The CDR3 sequence is 16 residues long. Together with reference TRBV9 and TRBJ2-2, the CDR3 gives the full variable domain: DSGVTQTPKHLITATGQRVTLRCSPRSGDLSVYWYQQSLDQGLQFLIQYYNGEERAKGNILERFSAQQFPDLHSELNLSSLELGDSALYFCASSTGTGTNTGELFFGEGSRLTVL.

This CDR3 reads CASSPGLAGLVDTQYF. In nucleotides, the CDR3 is TGCGCCAGCAGCCCGGGACTAGCGGGGCTTGTGGATACGCAGTATTTT. The chain is built from TRBV5-1 and TRBJ2-3; TRBD2 agrees at 13 bases. V trimming: 4 bases; J trimming: 6 bases; junction bases outside the gene matches: 8. This CDR3 region has 16 residues. Germline lookup yields CDR1 SGHRS and CDR2 YFSETQ.

The chain has TRBV30 and TRBJ1-1; the D is unclear. The CDR3 spans 13 residues. V was pared by 4 bases and J by 10 bases, with 19 bases between. Per the germline V gene, CDR1 is GTSNPN and CDR2 is SVGIG (reference sequence). CDR3 nucleotide sequence: TGTGCCTGGAATCGTGGCACCCCTGATGGAGCTTTCTTT. This gives the protein CAWNRGTPDGAFF.

The sample holds a few counts of this clone. V and J are TRBV9 and TRBJ2-1; D call uncertain. This CDR3 is 12 amino acids long. The V end was cut by 3 bases, the J end by 6 bases, with 7 bases between. Germline CDR1 is SGDLS and CDR2 is YYNGEE. This CDR3 is CASSGTANEQFF. The CDR3 DNA reads as TGTGCCAGCAGCGGGACGGCCAATGAGCAGTTCTTC.

A few counts support this clone. This chain links TRBV4-2 with TRBJ2-2, with D hard to call. The CDR3 loop spans 16 amino acids. V lost 3 bases, J lost 0 bases, and 11 bases lay in between. CDR1 and CDR2 from the germline V gene are LGHNA and YNFKEQ. The CDR3 sequence is CASSQLREPNTGELFF. CDR3 nucleotides: TGTGCCAGCAGCCAGTTAAGGGAACCGAACACCGGGGAGCTGTTTTTT.

The CDR3 DNA reads as TGCGCCAGCAGCTCCGACCTGACAGATACGCAGTATTTT. The encoded protein is CASSSDLTDTQYF. This chain joins TRBV5-1 and TRBJ2-3, with no clear D. This CDR3 has 13 amino acids. Between the trimmed V and J ends, which lost 3 bases and 3 bases, there was a span of 8 bases. CDR1 is SGHRS and CDR2 is YFSETQ in the germline V gene.

This chain links TRBV4-1 with TRBJ1-3, with a tentative D call TRBD1 (5 bases). The CDR3 spans 15 residues. In germline, CDR1 is MGHRA, CDR2 YSYEKL. The V and J ends lost 5 bases and 0 bases respectively, with 11 bases between them. CDR3 in amino acids: CASSAQDTSGNTIYF. The CDR3 DNA is TGCGCCAGCAGCGCACAGGACACCTCTGGAAACACCATATATTTT.

J is TRBJ2-7 and V is TRBV18; the D is unclear. The CDR3 contains 12 residues. Germline V CDR1 and CDR2: KGHSH, LQKENI. Trimming took 2 bases from V and 3 from J, leaving 5 bases between them. In DNA, the CDR3 is TGTGCCAGCTCACCAAACGGCTACGAGCAGTACTTC. Its translation is CASSPNGYEQYF.

This chain joins TRBV29-1 and TRBJ2-7; D possibly matches TRBD1 or TRBD2 (5 bases each). The V gene's germline CDR1 is SQVTM and CDR2 ANQGSEA. The CDR3 spans 11 residues. Trimming removed 7 bases at V and 12 bases at J, with 19 bases between. The CDR3 DNA follows: TGCAGCGGGGGTGACGGGGCGAGGGTGTACTTC. This encodes CSGGDGARVYF.

This chain connects TRBV7-8 to TRBJ2-7; no firm D call. The CDR3 runs 14 residues. CDR1 SGHVS and CDR2 FQNEAQ come from the germline V gene. Trimming stripped 5 bases from V and 0 bases from J, with 11 bases between. CDR3 sequence reads: CASSPSRFSYEQYF. CDR3 DNA: TGTGCCAGCAGCCCCAGCAGGTTCTCCTACGAGCAGTACTTC.